These T cell receptor beta chains were read from a single sample in a study of blood T cell repertoires in COVID-19. Clones were sequenced by immunoSEQ multiplex PCR, and TCRdb holds only the in-frame ones, with some missing. Counted here are tens of thousands of clones, more than 70% occurring once; the ten biggest clones make up around 41%. Sequenced material: peripheral blood. The receptors come from a woman at least 80 years old with active or convalescent COVID-19. CDR3s include the opening cysteine and the closing phenylalanine or tryptophan. D genes are given only for firm matches. For some rows the clone size is stated as once, few or many, or as a class when expanded; others skip it.

v_call	d_call	clone_size	j_call	cdr3_aa	cdr3_nt
TRBV9	TRBD1	once	TRBJ1-1	CASSVGTGLANTEAFF	TGTGCCAGCAGCGTAGGGACAGGGCTCGCTAACACTGAAGCTTTCTTT
TRBV5-1	.	once	TRBJ2-7	CASSSIGSGEQYF	TGCGCCAGCAGCTCGATTGGGAGTGGCGAGCAGTACTTC
TRBV6-5	.	.	TRBJ1-1	CASRLGGNTEAFF	TGTGCCAGCAGATTAGGAGGGAACACTGAAGCTTTCTTT
TRBV27	.	once	TRBJ1-5	CASSLRLGASQPQHF	TGTGCCAGCAGTTTAAGACTGGGGGCGAGTCAGCCCCAGCATTTT
TRBV3-1/TRBV3-2	.	.	TRBJ1-2	CASSQGGALNYGYTF	TGTGCCAGCAGCCAAGGCGGGGCCCTTAACTATGGCTACACCTTC
TRBV2	TRBD1	.	TRBJ1-1	CASSPRWTGEGSEAFF	TGTGCCAGCAGTCCGAGATGGACAGGGGAAGGGTCTGAAGCTTTCTTT
TRBV27	TRBD2	.	TRBJ2-7	CASSFLGTSGTYEQYF	TGTGCCAGCAGTTTTCTTGGGACTAGCGGGACATACGAGCAGTACTTC
TRBV9	TRBD1	once	TRBJ1-2	CASSGGTGLFPLGYTF	TGTGCCAGCAGCGGGGGGACAGGGCTTTTTCCCCTTGGCTACACCTTC
TRBV6-5	TRBD1	.	TRBJ1-2	CASSYSGTVNYGYTF	TGTGCCAGCAGTTACTCGGGGACAGTCAACTATGGCTACACCTTC
TRBV28	TRBD1	.	TRBJ1-2	CASSSYRGYYGYTF	TGTGCCAGCAGCTCATACAGGGGATACTATGGCTACACCTTC
TRBV9	TRBD2	.	TRBJ2-2	CASSVVVAGGPDGELFF	TGTGCCAGCAGCGTAGTAGTAGCGGGAGGGCCGGACGGGGAGCTGTTTTTT
TRBV11-3	.	once	TRBJ2-1	CASSFSGGLYNEQFF	TGTGCCAGCAGCTTTTCCGGCGGCCTCTACAATGAGCAGTTCTTC
TRBV6-5	.	.	TRBJ1-5	CASSYDGRFGQPQHF	TGTGCCAGCAGTTACGATGGGCGCTTTGGTCAGCCCCAGCATTTT
TRBV7-9	.	few	TRBJ1-1	CASSLMGAATEAFF	TGTGCCAGCAGCTTAATGGGGGCCGCCACTGAAGCTTTCTTT